This is a list of T cell receptor beta chains from one sample in a study of cytomegalovirus exposure and HLA in healthy donors. This table comes from immunoSEQ multiplex PCR, and its TCRdb copy is limited to in-frame clones, with some not included. The sample lists around 150,000 clones; about 77% were seen once. The sample was PBMCs. These receptors were obtained from a woman aged 45-60 years in good health and CMV-seronegative. Each CDR3 is given with its conserved first and last residue. A D gene is named only where the DNA matches it firmly. Expanded clones get a size class; other rows say once, few or many, or leave the size out.

TRBD2 | TRBJ2-3 | TRBV19 | . | TGTGCCAGTAGTATGCCGTCTAGCGGGGCAGGAGATACGCAGTATTTT | CASSMPSSGAGDTQYF
. | TRBJ2-7 | TRBV5-6 | . | TGTGCCAGCAGCTCCGCCTCAGGGTGGCAGTACTTC | CASSSASGWQYF
TRBD1 | TRBJ1-1 | TRBV4-2 | . | TGTGCCAGCAGTACTTTTATCAGGGGGAGGAACACTGAAGCTTTCTTT | CASSTFIRGRNTEAFF
. | TRBJ2-7 | TRBV2 | . | TGTGCCAGCAGTGAAGTCAGTCTCGTTAGGACATACGAGCAGTACTTC | CASSEVSLVRTYEQYF
TRBD1 | TRBJ1-2 | TRBV9 | . | TGTGCCAGCAGCCCGTGGACAGGGGCCAACTATGGCTACACCTTC | CASSPWTGANYGYTF
. | TRBJ2-6 | TRBV19 | . | TGTGCCAGTACGAGCTCTGGGGCCAACGTCCTGACTTTC | CASTSSGANVLTF
. | TRBJ2-7 | TRBV28 | few | TGTGCCAGCAGTTTCAGTCAGGGTTTCTACGAGCAGTACTTC | CASSFSQGFYEQYF
TRBD2 | TRBJ2-3 | TRBV6-1 | . | TGTGCCAGCACCGCGGGGACTAGCGACCCAACGCAGTATTTT | CASTAGTSDPTQYF
. | TRBJ1-1 | TRBV19 | . | TGTGCCAGTAGTATTAGCGCCGCCACGAACACTGAAGCTTTCTTT | CASSISAATNTEAFF
. | TRBJ1-1 | TRBV4-3 | . | TGCGCCAGCAGCCACATACAGGGTCATAACACTGAAGCTTTCTTT | CASSHIQGHNTEAFF
. | TRBJ2-3 | TRBV29-1 | . | TGCAGCGTTGATGGTACTAGCACAGATACGCAGTATTTT | CSVDGTSTDTQYF
TRBD2 | TRBJ2-2 | TRBV7-7 | . | TGTGCTAGCAGCCTTGCTAGCGGAGGCGGAACCGGGGAGCTGTTTTTT | CASSLASGGGTGELFF
. | TRBJ2-2 | TRBV6-1 | . | TGTGCCAGCAGTGATCCGGGACACTTCACCGGGGAGCTGTTTTTT | CASSDPGHFTGELFF
. | TRBJ2-3 | TRBV19 | few | TGTGCCAGTAGTATGTGGAGAACTAGCACAGATACGCAGTATTTT | CASSMWRTSTDTQYF
TRBD2 | TRBJ2-1 | TRBV4-1 | . | TGCGCCAGCAGCCATCATAGCGGGAGGGCTGATTTACGTGATGAGCAGTTCTTC | CASSHHSGRADLRDEQFF
TRBD2 | TRBJ2-3 | TRBV4-3 | . | TGCGCCAGCAGCGAAGGGTGGCGGGGGGTAGCAGATACGCAGTATTTT | CASSEGWRGVADTQYF
TRBD2 | TRBJ2-3 | TRBV27 | . | TGTGCCAGCAGGTCCGGGACTAGCGGGAGGGCGTCAACAGATACGCAGTATTTT | CASRSGTSGRASTDTQYF
TRBD2 | TRBJ2-3 | TRBV28 | few | TGTGCCAGCAGTTTACCTGGGCTAGCGGGGAGGGCGCAGTATTTT | CASSLPGLAGRAQYF
TRBD1 | TRBJ2-7 | TRBV28 | . | TGTGCCAGCAGTTTATTAGGACAGGGCTCCTACGAGCAGTACTTC | CASSLLGQGSYEQYF
. | TRBJ2-2 | TRBV30 | . | TGTGCCTGGACCCGCAGGGCAGGGAACCCCCTGAACACCGGGGAGCTGTTTTTT | CAWTRRAGNPLNTGELFF
TRBD1 | TRBJ1-2 | TRBV7-2 | few | TGTGCCAGCAGCTTAACAGGGGGCGCCTATGGCTACACCTTC | CASSLTGGAYGYTF
TRBD2 | TRBJ2-7 | TRBV7-8 | . | TGTGCCAGCAGCTTAGCGAGTAGCGGGAGCTCCTACGAGCAGTACTTC | CASSLASSGSSYEQYF
TRBD1 | TRBJ1-6 | TRBV25-1 | . | TGTGCCAGCAGTGAATTTAACCAGGGGGCGCTTTCACCCCTCCACTTT | CASSEFNQGALSPLHF
TRBD2 | TRBJ2-1 | TRBV5-1 | . | TGCGCCAGCAGCGTGCAGGGACTAGCGGGTGCCTACAATGAGCAGTTCTTC | CASSVQGLAGAYNEQFF
. | TRBJ2-7 | TRBV25-1 | . | TGTGCCAGCAGCTGGGGAGGCCCCTACGAGCAGTACTTC | CASSWGGPYEQYF
. | TRBJ2-4 | TRBV6-1 | . | TGTGCCAGCAGTGAATTAGAACGGAACATTCAGTACTTC | CASSELERNIQYF
. | TRBJ1-5 | TRBV4-1 | . | TGCGCCAGCAGCCACCACAGGGAAAATCAGCCCCAGCATTTT | CASSHHRENQPQHF
TRBD2 | TRBJ2-3 | TRBV27 | . | TGTGCCAGCAGTTTCCCTACTAGCGGGGACCGGGATACGCAGTATTTT | CASSFPTSGDRDTQYF
. | TRBJ1-4 | TRBV27 | . | TGTGCCAGCAGTTCGACGACAGCAACTAATGAAAAACTGTTTTTT | CASSSTTATNEKLFF
. | TRBJ2-1 | TRBV15 | once | TGTGCCACCAGCTCGGGTTCGGGGGAAGCGGGCTACAATGAGCAGTTCTTC | CATSSGSGEAGYNEQFF
. | TRBJ2-7 | TRBV5-1 | . | TGCGCCAGCAGCTTGGCCAGGGGCTACGAGCAGTACTTC | CASSLARGYEQYF
TRBD1 | TRBJ2-3 | TRBV9 | . | TGTGCCAGCAGCGTGCAGACAGGGATAGATGGTACGCAGTATTTT | CASSVQTGIDGTQYF
. | TRBJ2-4 | TRBV7-8 | . | TGTGCCAGCAGCTATGATAGCGGAGGCCACCTACTAGCCAAAAACATTCAGTACTTC | CASSYDSGGHLLAKNIQYF
TRBD1 | TRBJ1-5 | TRBV29-1 | . | TGCAGCGTGGGGACAGGGTTCGGTCAGCCCCAGCATTTT | CSVGTGFGQPQHF
TRBD1 | TRBJ1-4 | TRBV7-8 | . | TGTGCCAGCAGCTTACCGGGACAGTCTGAAGAAAAACTGTTTTTT | CASSLPGQSEEKLFF
. | TRBJ2-1 | TRBV19 | few | TGTGCCAGTAGTACAGAATTAGCGAGATCCTACAATGAGCAGTTCTTC | CASSTELARSYNEQFF
TRBD2 | TRBJ2-5 | TRBV10-3 | . | TGTGCCATCAATACCGGGACTAGCGATCAGACCCAGTACTTC | CAINTGTSDQTQYF
. | TRBJ2-2 | TRBV27 | . | TGTGCCAGCAGTTTATTCCAGGGTTATGCCGGGGAGCTGTTTTTT | CASSLFQGYAGELFF
. | TRBJ1-1 | TRBV18 | . | TGTGCCAGCTCACCACCGACTTTGGGGCCCACTGAAGCTTTCTTT | CASSPPTLGPTEAFF
. | TRBJ1-1 | TRBV5-1 | . | TGCGCCAGCAGCGAACCCGGGCGGGGCGCCGCCGTGAACACTGAAGCTTTCTTT | CASSEPGRGAAVNTEAFF
TRBD2 | TRBJ2-5 | TRBV7-7 | once | TGTGCCAGCAGCATGAGACTAGCGGGGGTACAAGAGACCCAGTACTTC | CASSMRLAGVQETQYF
TRBD2 | TRBJ2-7 | TRBV7-2 | . | TGTGCCAGCAGCTTAGGTGCTAGCGGGAACTACGAGCAGTACTTC | CASSLGASGNYEQYF
. | TRBJ1-1 | TRBV28 | . | TGTGCCAGCAGTTTTAACAGGAACACTGAAGCTTTCTTT | CASSFNRNTEAFF
TRBD1 | TRBJ2-7 | TRBV7-3 | . | TGTGCCAGCAGCGTCGCCGGGACAGAACCCTCCGAGCAGTACTTC | CASSVAGTEPSEQYF
TRBD1 | TRBJ2-3 | TRBV27 | . | TGTGCCAGCAACACGCTTGGACAGGGCACAGATACGCAGTATTTT | CASNTLGQGTDTQYF
TRBD2 | TRBJ2-1 | TRBV7-3 | once | TGTGCCAGCAGCCTCGGAGGGCTAGCGGAGGGCAATGAGCAGTTCTTC | CASSLGGLAEGNEQFF
. | TRBJ2-7 | TRBV18 | . | TGTGCCAGCTCACCGACCCCTCAAGGGAGCTACGAGCAGTACTTC | CASSPTPQGSYEQYF
. | TRBJ2-7 | TRBV7-9 | . | TGTGCCAGCAGCCAACCGGGACTGGACTACGAGCAGTACTTC | CASSQPGLDYEQYF
. | TRBJ1-2 | TRBV28 | . | TGTGCCAGCAGTCGCACGGGGGAGTCCTATGGCTACACCTTC | CASSRTGESYGYTF
. | TRBJ1-2 | TRBV10-1 | . | TGCGCCAGCAGTGAGGGACTCCTCTATGGCTACACCTTC | CASSEGLLYGYTF
. | TRBJ2-2 | TRBV19 | . | TGTGCCAGTAGTATTTCACACCGGAACACCGGGGAGCTGTTTTTT | CASSISHRNTGELFF
. | TRBJ1-3 | TRBV15 | once | TGTGCCACCACAGACAGGCTTGACACCATATATTTT | CATTDRLDTIYF
. | TRBJ2-2 | TRBV27 | . | TGTGCCAGCAGTCGGGTAGAAGGCACCGGGGAGCTGTTTTTT | CASSRVEGTGELFF
. | TRBJ1-5 | TRBV11-2 | . | TGTGCCAGCAGTTTCGGGTTGGGAGGGCGGCCCCAGCATTTT | CASSFGLGGRPQHF
TRBD1 | TRBJ2-1 | TRBV6-4 | . | TGTGCCAGCAGTGACGGGGCACCAGAGGGGGCTGAGCAGTTCTTC | CASSDGAPEGAEQFF
. | TRBJ2-2 | TRBV28 | . | TGTGCCAGCAGCCCTACCCCCTTGAACACCGGGGAGCTGTTTTTT | CASSPTPLNTGELFF
TRBD1 | TRBJ1-6 | TRBV19 | . | TGTGCCAGTACCACCGGGACAGGGGATTCACCCCTCCACTTT | CASTTGTGDSPLHF
. | TRBJ2-1 | TRBV28 | . | TGTGCCAGCAGATTTAGCGGAAGTTTTCTCAATGAGCAGTTCTTC | CASRFSGSFLNEQFF
TRBD1 | TRBJ1-4 | TRBV5-4 | . | TGTGCCAGCAGCAACAGGGGGCGCGTCTTGTCTAATGAAAAACTGTTTTTT | CASSNRGRVLSNEKLFF
TRBD1 | TRBJ2-1 | TRBV9 | few | TGTGCCAGCAGCGAGGACAGGGATGAGCAGTTCTTC | CASSEDRDEQFF